This T cell receptor beta chain originates from a study of cytomegalovirus exposure and HLA in healthy donors. Points from the study as a whole: Within the data, a cluster of highly shared sequence variants was likely a sequencing artifact. A later analysis linked a missense DCLRE1C variant to TCR beta V- and J-gene trimming.

PCR employed 60 Vbeta and 13 Jbeta primers. TCRdb keeps only in-frame clones here, not all; method: immunoSEQ multiplex PCR. This sample has tens of thousands of clones, with 75% to 80% found just once. In the case of this clone: The target antigen is unknown.

Sequenced input: PBMCs. The TCR originated in a female donor in good health and CMV-seronegative.

CDR3 protein: CASSRDTNTGASSYEQYF. CDR3 coding DNA: TGCGCCAGCAGCCGCGACACCAATACAGGGGCTTCCTCCTACGAGCAGTACTTC. The V gene is TRBV4-1, the J gene TRBJ2-7, with 7 bases lining up with TRBD1. CDR1 is MGHRA and CDR2 is YSYEKL in the germline V gene. The CDR3 spans 18 residues. Unmatched junction bases numbered 15, after V lost 4 bases and J lost 0 bases.